This paragraph reports one T cell receptor beta chain. Antigen unknown. Assay used: immunoSEQ multiplex PCR; TCRdb lists only in-frame clones, some missing. The table includes 15,000 to 20,000 clones, just over 70% detected once. Regarding time point: cycle 4 day 1 (C4D1), after more than five weeks of nivolumab. Every patient relapsed after autologous stem cell transplantation, and brentuximab vedotin exposure varied. With magnetic negative selection, CD4+ T cells were purified from PBMCs that had been thawed. This entry belongs to a study of PD-1 blockade in classical Hodgkin lymphoma. The CDR3 contains 12 residues. The V gene's germline CDR1 is GTSNPN and CDR2 SVGIG (reference sequence). Study findings and constraints: Exclusion removed patients who began nivolumab under 1 year after ASCT.

The origin of this receptor is a human donor with classical Hodgkin lymphoma. Sequenced material: CD4+ T cells from blood, taken before the fourth cycle of nivolumab. The rearrangement uses TRBV30 and TRBJ2-7, with 9 bases matching TRBD1. The J call may be faulty, since TRBJ2-4 better matches the DNA end. CDR3 DNA: TGTGCCTGGAGCAGACAGGGGGGCATTCAGTACTTC. This codes for CAWSRQGGIQYF.